This T cell receptor (beta chain) was obtained from a study of blood T cell repertoires in COVID-19 (dated by TCRdb to the early 2020s). With regard to the full study: Samples covering the acute and convalescent phases of COVID-19 were provided by collaborators in the United States, Italy and Spain. Subjects who had been exposed to COVID-19, were actively infected with it, or had recovered from it provided the deeply sampled blood TCRbeta repertoires that made up the dataset. The samples were drawn from two sources: the first 160 participants of the ongoing ImmuneRACE study, and 1,254 subjects contributed by 6 global collaborators. HLA class I and class II types, where available, came from metadata supplied by the sample provider rather than from assay-based typing. The material from the prospective study consisted of cDNA or gDNA derived from T cells, B-cell-depleted T cells, or PBMCs. A de-identified subject ID, COVID-19 status, age in years and sex were almost always included in the sample metadata. The repertoires were released in a freely available public database meant as a resource for research on the immune response to SARS-CoV-2.

TCRbeta CDR3 regions were amplified from genomic DNA by means of the immunoSEQ Assay, a bias-controlled multiplex PCR. In the paper's pipeline: The number of nucleated cells in each sample was estimated from the amplification of reference gene primers within the assay. To quantify the absolute abundance of each unique TCRbeta CDR3 rearrangement, sequence reads were collapsed and filtered. Productive Simpson clonality was computed per sample as the square root of Simpson's diversity index over productive rearrangements. TCRdb's version of the immuneACCESS table is confined to in-frame rearrangements and falls short of the full clone set. An unresolved V gene accounts for under half of the shortfall where checked; the remainder is of unknown origin. V and J calls and clone size are copied from that table; D and trimming were computed from the DNA. The table for this sample lists roughly 250,000 clones; 75% to 90% of them were counted only once. Of the sample, just over 7% is held by the ten largest clones.

A second Seattle source provided samples from volunteer blood donors who had recovered from COVID-19. Collaborating institutions collected whole blood in K2EDTA tubes following their own protocols. For TCRbeta analysis, collaborators shipped samples as frozen whole blood, isolated PBMCs, or DNA extracted from either of those sample types. V and J lose 0 bases and 4 bases, and a span of 10 bases separates them. CDR1 and CDR2 (SGHRS, YFSETQ) derive from the germline V gene. The CDR3 starts with the cysteine, ends with the phenylalanine, and has 15 residues. The kept DNA is CDR3 alone, 45 bases in frame from the first base. About this clone: Its recognized antigen is unknown. Base-call qualities are not available, and no considerably larger clone is one nucleotide away.

Overall study results and their limits: How much clinical and demographic metadata was included differed by source and by participant, and the metadata was provided uncurated.

The specimen was peripheral blood. The receptor's source is a man aged 55 to 70 who had recovered from COVID-19. This sequence uses TRBV5-1 and TRBJ1-4; TRBD1 is perhaps the D gene, given 5 matching bases. The CDR3 region: CASSLGGRDNEKLFF. The base sequence is TGCGCCAGCAGCTTGGGGGGCAGGGATAATGAAAAACTGTTTTTT.